The 25 T cell receptor beta chains in this list originate from one sample, sequenced in a study of cytomegalovirus exposure and HLA in healthy donors. The PCR had 60 Vbeta and 13 Jbeta primers. Method: immunoSEQ multiplex PCR; TCRdb's copy keeps in-frame clones and lacks some. The table shows 160,000 or so clones, with 75% to 80% occurring only once. The sequenced sample was PBMCs. The receptors originated from a man aged 40-49 years in good health and CMV-seropositive.

This chain connects TRBV9 to TRBJ2-5; TRBD1 matches at 10 bases. CDR1 is SGDLS and CDR2 is YYNGEE in the germline V gene. The V gene end was trimmed by 2 bases and the J gene end by 5 bases; junction bases not matched to a gene: 9. The CDR3 covers 16 residues. CDR3 in DNA: TGTGCCAGCAGCGTTTCGGCGACAGGGGGCAGTGAGACCCAGTACTTC. Amino acid sequence: CASSVSATGGSETQYF.

The chain employs TRBV6-5 and TRBJ1-1; a possible D gene is TRBD1 (6 bases). Germline-derived CDR1 and CDR2 are MNHEY and SVGAGI. This CDR3 comprises 13 residues. V shed 6 bases and J shed 6 bases, with 14 bases lying between them. The CDR3 DNA is TGTGCCAGCAGGAGGGACACGCTGCCTGAAGCTTTCTTT. The encoded protein is CASRRDTLPEAFF.

V usage is TRBV2 and J usage is TRBJ1-5, with D perhaps matching TRBD1 (5 bases). CDR1 SNHLY and CDR2 FYNNEI come from the germline V gene. The CDR3 runs 12 residues. V was clipped by 9 bases and J by 4 bases, with 10 bases between them. DNA of the CDR3: TGTGCCAGTAATCCAGGGAATCAGCCCCAGCATTTT. Protein sequence: CASNPGNQPQHF.

This chain links TRBV29-1 with TRBJ2-5; 7 positions agree with TRBD1. The CDR3 is 14 amino acids. The J segment lost 1 base and the V segment lost 3 bases, leaving 5 bases of the junction unmatched. The V gene's germline CDR1 is SQVTM and CDR2 ANQGSEA. DNA of the CDR3: TGCAGCGTTGACCTCGACAGGGCCCAAGAGACCCAGTACTTC. Encoded protein: CSVDLDRAQETQYF. Complete variable domain (other parts from reference TRBV29-1 and TRBJ2-5): SAVISQKPSRDICQRGTSLTIQCQVDSQVTMMFWYRQQPGQSLTLIATANQGSEATYESGFVIDKFPISRPNLTFSTLTVSNMSPEDSSIYLCSVDLDRAQETQYFGPGTRLLVL.

This sequence joins TRBV27 and TRBJ2-1; D may be TRBD1 (6 bases). Germline lookup yields CDR1 MNHEY and CDR2 SMNVEV (reference sequence). The CDR3 spans 17 residues. Trimming stripped 7 bases from V and 0 bases from J, with 19 bases between. Here the CDR3 reads CASNLGASPASYNEQFF. The CDR3 region has the DNA TGTGCCAGCAACCTGGGGGCTAGCCCTGCCTCCTACAATGAGCAGTTCTTC.

The chain carries TRBV2 and TRBJ1-6, with 8 nucleotides matching TRBD1. Germline assignment: CDR1 SNHLY and CDR2 FYNNEI. The CDR3 runs 11 residues. V trimming: 6 bases; J trimming: 15 bases; junction bases outside the gene matches: 4. This CDR3 is CASSSGTGLHF. The CDR3 DNA follows: TGTGCCAGCAGCAGCGGGACAGGCCTCCACTTT.

The chain combines TRBV19 with TRBJ1-4; a possible D gene is TRBD1 (5 bases). In germline, CDR1 is LNHDA, CDR2 SQIVND (reference sequence). The CDR3 length is 15 residues. V lost 5 bases and J lost 8, with 18 bases in between. The CDR3 is CASSPLGLTKEKLFF. CDR3 DNA sequence: TGTGCCAGTAGTCCACTGGGACTAACCAAAGAAAAACTGTTTTTT.

The chain recombines TRBV9 with TRBJ2-1; 9 bases align to TRBD1. J was trimmed by 9 bases and V by 3 bases; bases with no gene match: 19. The CDR3 is 18 amino acids. Germline V gives CDR1 SGDLS, CDR2 YYNGEE. CDR3: CASSAWAGGTGIQTEQFF. DNA for the CDR3: TGTGCCAGCAGCGCTTGGGCCGGAGGGACAGGGATTCAGACTGAGCAGTTCTTC.

The chain recombines TRBV9 with TRBJ2-5; D is uncertain. The CDR3 has 13 residues. CDR1 SGDLS and CDR2 YYNGEE come from the germline V gene. Trimming left V 4 bases short and J 3 bases short, with 10 bases between. This chain's CDR3 is CASSTHREETQYF. The CDR3 DNA is TGTGCCAGCAGCACCCACCGGGAAGAGACCCAGTACTTC.

This clone was observed once. This chain uses TRBV6-1 with TRBJ1-1, with D tentatively TRBD1 (6 bases). The germline gives CDR1 MNHNS, CDR2 SASEGT. V lost 2 bases, J lost 4 bases, and 8 bases lay in between. This CDR3 comprises 13 residues. CDR3 bases: TGTGCCAGCAGTGAACGGGACACCACTGAAGCTTTCTTT. This codes for CASSERDTTEAFF.

This clone was seen a few times. V gene TRBV4-1 combines with J gene TRBJ1-1; TRBD1 matches 7 bases. Germline V CDR1 and CDR2: MGHRA, YSYEKL. This CDR3 has 13 residues. J was trimmed by 7 bases and V by 4 bases; bases with no gene match: 6. CDR3 protein: CASSRGTVHEAFF. The DNA for the CDR3 is TGCGCCAGCAGCCGAGGGACAGTCCATGAAGCTTTCTTT.

The CDR3: CSSTGTSGVDTQYF. Written as DNA, the CDR3 is TGCAGCTCCACCGGGACTAGCGGGGTAGATACGCAGTATTTT. V is TRBV29-1 and J is TRBJ2-3; 13 positions agree with TRBD2. This CDR3 has 14 residues. The ends lost 8 bases at V and 5 bases at J; junction bases unmatched: 7. CDR1 and CDR2 (germline): SQVTM, ANQGSEA.

A few counts support this clone. This rearrangement joins TRBV11-3 to TRBJ2-7; TRBD1 aligns across 8 bases. J gave up 3 bases and V 4 bases, and 2 bases lay outside the gene matches. The CDR3 has 13 residues. Germline lookup yields CDR1 SGHNT and CDR2 YENEEA. As DNA, the CDR3 is TGTGCCAGCAGCTCCGGACAGGGCTACGAGCAGTACTTC. It encodes CASSSGQGYEQYF. The entire variable domain, with the rest obtained from reference TRBV11-3 and TRBJ2-7, is as follows: EAGVVQSPRYKIIEKKQPVAFWCNPISGHNTLYWYLQNLGQGPELLIRYENEEAVDDSQLPKDRFSAERLKGVDSTLKIQPAELGDSAVYLCASSSGQGYEQYFGPGTRLTVT.

This chain uses TRBV2 with TRBJ2-3; the match to TRBD2 covers 8 bases. Germline V gene sequence: CDR1 SNHLY, CDR2 FYNNEI. V lost 7 bases, J lost 2 bases, and 5 bases stayed unmatched. The CDR3 runs to 14 residues. CDR3 residues: CASKPGLDTDTQYF. In DNA, the CDR3 is TGTGCCAGCAAGCCGGGACTAGACACAGATACGCAGTATTTT.

This clone came up a few times. This CDR3 reads CASSSTGMGETQYF. In nucleotides, the CDR3 is TGTGCCAGCAGCTCAACAGGGATGGGAGAGACCCAGTACTTC. This chain links TRBV7-9 with TRBJ2-5, with TRBD1 as a possible D gene (6 bases). With 4 bases removed from V and 4 bases from J, the gap between germline ends came to 13 bases. This CDR3 has 14 residues. Germline V lookup: CDR1 SEHNR, CDR2 FQNEAQ (reference sequence). The full variable domain, with the rest looked up from reference TRBV7-9 and TRBJ2-5, is DTGVSQNPRHKITKRGQNVTFRCDPISEHNRLYWYRQTLGQGPEFLTYFQNEAQLEKSRLLSDRFSAERPKGSFSTLEIQRTEQGDSAMYLCASSSTGMGETQYFGPGTRLLVL.

The chain joins TRBV11-1 to TRBJ2-1; D is perhaps TRBD1 (5 bases). CDR3 length equals 13 residues. V lost 1 base, J lost 16 bases, and 17 bases lay in between. From germline, CDR1 is SGHAT and CDR2 FQDESV (reference sequence). CDR3 protein: CASSLGRGQGGFF. In DNA form, the CDR3 reads TGTGCCAGCAGCTTAGGCCGAGGTCAGGGTGGCTTCTTC.

The rearrangement links TRBV28 to TRBJ2-3; D is possibly TRBD1 (5 bases). The CDR3 consists of 17 residues. CDR1 is MDHEN and CDR2 is SYDVKM in the germline V gene. The V end was cut by 10 bases, the J end by 6 bases, with 29 bases between. CDR3 amino acids: CAIIGPEGQRRGDTQYF. The CDR3 bases are TGTGCCATCATAGGTCCAGAAGGACAACGACGTGGGGATACGCAGTATTTT.

The chain is built from TRBV5-1 and TRBJ2-1; possibly TRBD2 for D (6 bases). The CDR3 runs 15 residues. Germline CDR1 is SGHRS and CDR2 is YFSETQ. V was trimmed by 0 bases and J by 9 bases, leaving 16 bases between them. Here the CDR3 DNA reads TGCGCCAGCAGCTTGGCGGAGGGATATTCTCCTGAGCAGTTCTTC. The encoded protein is CASSLAEGYSPEQFF.

The J gene is TRBJ2-1, the V gene TRBV7-8; 9 nucleotides match TRBD2. This CDR3 has 17 residues. V lost 0 bases, J lost 9 bases, and 12 bases stayed unmatched. Germline lookup yields CDR1 SGHVS and CDR2 FQNEAQ. CDR3 region: CASSLARFGTSLSEQFF. The DNA of the CDR3 is TGTGCCAGCAGCTTAGCCCGATTCGGGACTAGCCTCAGTGAGCAGTTCTTC. Full variable domain (outside the CDR3, taken from reference TRBV7-8 and TRBJ2-1): GAGVSQSPRYKVAKRGQDVALRCDPISGHVSLFWYQQALGQGPEFLTYFQNEAQLDKSGLPSDRFFAERPEGSVSTLKIQRTQQEDSAVYLCASSLARFGTSLSEQFFGPGTRLTVL.

V and J are TRBV4-1 and TRBJ2-7; TRBD2 agrees at 11 bases. There are 15 residues in the CDR3. Per the germline V gene, CDR1 is MGHRA and CDR2 is YSYEKL. V lost 3 bases to trimming and J lost 2 bases; unmatched junction nucleotides: 3. CDR3 DNA: TGCGCCAGCAGCCAGCCGGGACTAGCGGCCTACGAGCAGTACTTC. Its translation: CASSQPGLAAYEQYF.

This sequence joins TRBV5-8 and TRBJ2-3; possibly TRBD1 for D (6 bases). V was trimmed by 0 bases and J by 1 base, leaving 15 bases between them. Germline CDR1 SGHTS, CDR2 YDEGEE. This CDR3 is built from 17 residues. This CDR3 is CASSLGDNRARTDTQYF. CDR3 nucleotides: TGTGCCAGCAGCTTGGGGGATAACAGGGCCCGCACAGATACGCAGTATTTT.

The chain recombines TRBV5-4 with TRBJ2-1, with a tentative D call TRBD2 (6 bases). Germline V gene data show CDR1 as SGHNT and CDR2 as YYREEE (reference sequence). CDR3 length: 15 residues. V shed 4 bases and J shed 2 bases, with 13 bases lying between them. The CDR3 sequence is CASSLPRGAYNEQFF. The CDR3 nucleotides read TGTGCCAGCAGCCTCCCGCGGGGTGCCTACAATGAGCAGTTCTTC.

This clone has only a few counts. The genes are TRBV6-5 and TRBJ1-3; TRBD1 is a possible D gene (5 bases). Germline V gives CDR1 MNHEY, CDR2 SVGAGI. This CDR3 spans 13 amino acids. The ends were cut back, 8 bases at V and 4 bases at J, with 12 bases in the middle. The CDR3 DNA follows: TGTGCCAGCGGCAGGGTGGCCGGAAACACCATATATTTT. This gives the protein CASGRVAGNTIYF.

This sequence joins TRBV9 and TRBJ2-5; a possible D gene is TRBD2 (6 bases). The V and J ends lost 0 bases and 1 base respectively, with 13 bases between them. The CDR3 spans 16 residues. CDR1 SGDLS and CDR2 YYNGEE come from the germline V gene. CDR3 sequence (DNA): TGTGCCAGCAGCGTAGGATTAGCGGACCTCCAAGAGACCCAGTACTTC. Translation: CASSVGLADLQETQYF.

The rearrangement uses TRBV11-2 and TRBJ1-3, with D perhaps TRBD1 (5 bases). The CDR3 sequence is 13 residues long. The germline V gene encodes CDR1 SGHAT and CDR2 FQNNGV. V gave up 1 base and J gave up 8 bases, with 9 bases separating them. This chain's CDR3 is CASSLVRVDTIYF. CDR3 DNA: TGTGCCAGCAGCTTAGTCAGGGTGGACACCATATATTTT.